The 31 T cell receptor beta chains in this list originate from one sample, sequenced in a study of blood T cell repertoires in COVID-19 (dated by TCRdb to the early 2020s). The protocol used for the library was the immunoSEQ multiplex PCR assay. TCRdb carries this immuneACCESS record with in-frame sequences only. Its versions omit some clonotypes, under half of them owing to an unresolved V gene in the studies checked, with the rest unexplained. Counted in this sample were 200,000 to 300,000 clones; about nine tenths of them appeared once. The top ten constitute 2% to 3% of the sample. The sample consisted of peripheral blood. Source of these receptors: a person aged 18 to 29 with COVID-19, enrolled during active disease.

This rearrangement joins TRBV7-8 to TRBJ2-1; 14 bases are a match to TRBD2. Germline V gives CDR1 SGHVS, CDR2 FQNEAQ. The trim removed 1 base at V and 8 bases at J, leaving 7 bases unmatched. This CDR3 is 17 amino acids long. CDR3 sequence reads: CASSLGTGLAGGYEQFF. In nucleotides, the CDR3 is TGTGCCAGCAGCTTAGGGACCGGACTAGCGGGAGGCTATGAGCAGTTCTTC. Filled out from reference TRBV7-8 and TRBJ2-1, the complete variable domain reads GAGVSQSPRYKVAKRGQDVALRCDPISGHVSLFWYQQALGQGPEFLTYFQNEAQLDKSGLPSDRFFAERPEGSVSTLKIQRTQQEDSAVYLCASSLGTGLAGGYEQFFGPGTRLTVL.

The chain recombines TRBV11-2 with TRBJ2-1; 9 bases match TRBD2. Germline assignment: CDR1 SGHAT and CDR2 FQNNGV. The junction had 6 bases not matched to a gene; V was cut back by 2 bases and J by 7 bases. The CDR3 covers 15 residues. CDR3 DNA: TGTGCCAGCAGCTTACTAGCGGGACTCGGTAATGAGCAGTTCTTC. It is translated as CASSLLAGLGNEQFF.

This CDR3 is CASSHPASGSEEQYF. Here the CDR3 DNA reads TGTGCCAGCAGTCACCCGGCTAGCGGGAGTGAAGAGCAGTACTTC. V gene TRBV6-2 or TRBV6-3 combines with J gene TRBJ2-7; 10 nucleotides match TRBD2. This CDR3 region has 15 residues. Germline V CDR1 and CDR2: MNHEY, SVGEGT. Trimming cost V 5 bases and J 7 bases; bases outside gene matches: 11.

The chain recombines TRBV2 with TRBJ2-5; D remains ambiguous. V gave up 5 bases and J gave up 4 bases, with 11 bases separating them. This CDR3 has 13 residues. CDR1 and CDR2 (germline): SNHLY, FYNNEI. CDR3 sequence (DNA): TGTGCCAGCAGTAATGAAGCGAGAGAGACCCAGTACTTC. Translated: CASSNEARETQYF.

The chain couples TRBV27 to TRBJ2-7; possibly TRBD1 for D (6 bases). This CDR3 has 13 amino acids. Germline-derived CDR1 and CDR2 are MNHEY and SMNVEV (reference sequence). Trimming shortened V by 4 bases and J by 6 bases, and 13 bases separated the two germline ends. CDR3: CASSSRDTSEQYF. DNA for the CDR3: TGTGCCAGCAGTTCTCGGGACACGTCCGAGCAGTACTTC.

The gene calls are TRBV6-5 and TRBJ2-1, with 12 bases that match TRBD1. Germline values: CDR1 MNHEY, CDR2 SVGAGI. The J segment lost 15 bases and the V segment lost 5 bases, leaving 8 bases of the junction unmatched. This CDR3 has 13 amino acids. The DNA of the CDR3 is TGTGCCAGCAGTACTTCCGGGACAGGGGGCGCGTTCTTC. Translation gives CASSTSGTGGAFF.

The CDR3 sequence is CASTRGGDEQYF. Here the CDR3 DNA reads TGTGCCAGCACTAGGGGAGGGGACGAGCAGTACTTC. The chain combines TRBV2 with TRBJ2-7; 7 positions agree with TRBD2. The V and J ends lost 7 bases and 5 bases, in that order; junction bases with no gene match: 5. The CDR3 extends over 12 amino acids. Germline CDR1 is SNHLY and CDR2 is FYNNEI.

This chain joins TRBV6-4 and TRBJ2-5; 9 nucleotides align to TRBD2. The germline V gene encodes CDR1 MRHNA and CDR2 SNTAGT. The CDR3 is 15 amino acids. V lost 7 bases and J lost 5; bases outside the gene matches: 11. DNA for the CDR3: TGTGCCAGCACCCCGGGCGGGAGGGGCATGGAGACCCAGTACTTC. It specifies CASTPGGRGMETQYF.

This CDR3 is CASSLGQGRNNEQFF. Written as DNA, the CDR3 is TGTGCCAGCAGCTTAGGCCAGGGCAGAAACAATGAGCAGTTCTTC. The chain couples TRBV7-9 to TRBJ2-1; the D gene is possibly TRBD1 (5 bases). CDR1 and CDR2 (germline): SEHNR, FQNEAQ (reference sequence). CDR3 length: 15 amino acids. The V end was cut by 1 base, the J end by 5 bases, with 12 bases between.

The rearrangement joins TRBV19 to TRBJ2-1; no clear D gene. The CDR3 is 13 amino acids. V lost 6 bases and J 5 bases, leaving 11 bases between the germline ends. Germline V gives CDR1 LNHDA, CDR2 SQIVND (reference sequence). The CDR3 reads CASSTTRHNEQFF. CDR3 nucleotide sequence: TGTGCCAGTAGCACTACTCGACACAATGAGCAGTTCTTC.

The chain joins TRBV29-1 to TRBJ2-7, with D perhaps TRBD1 (6 bases). The CDR3 consists of 13 residues. Germline-derived CDR1 and CDR2 are SQVTM and ANQGSEA. The V end lost 6 bases, the J end lost 0 bases, and 12 bases lay between the germline ends. The DNA for the CDR3 is TGCAGCGTCTCTACAGGGAGCTCCTACGAGCAGTACTTC. It encodes CSVSTGSSYEQYF.

The chain carries TRBV11-2 and TRBJ2-3; possibly TRBD2 for D (5 bases). Germline V gene sequence: CDR1 SGHAT, CDR2 FQNNGV. Trimming pared 5 bases from V and 4 bases from J, leaving 16 bases between. The CDR3 is 15 amino acids. This CDR3 reads CASSLDHTGADTQYF. CDR3 nucleotide sequence: TGTGCCAGCAGCCTCGATCACACCGGGGCAGATACGCAGTATTTT.

This clone was recorded once. The CDR3 protein is CASSHTQGADTQYF. CDR3 sequence (DNA): TGCGCCAGCAGCCACACACAGGGGGCGGATACGCAGTATTTT. The chain combines TRBV5-1 with TRBJ2-3; 9 bases match TRBD1. The J segment lost 6 bases and the V segment lost 4 bases, leaving 6 bases of the junction unmatched. Germline V gives CDR1 SGHRS, CDR2 YFSETQ. The CDR3 has 14 amino acids.

This clone was observed a single time. The V gene is TRBV7-9, the J gene TRBJ2-5; possible D gene TRBD2, 5 bases. The ends were cut back, 3 bases at V and 4 bases at J, with 9 bases in the middle. This CDR3 has 13 amino acids. Germline V gene data show CDR1 as SEHNR and CDR2 as FQNEAQ (reference sequence). The CDR3 DNA follows: TGTGCCAGCAGCTTCGGCCGGGGAGAGACCCAGTACTTC. It is translated as CASSFGRGETQYF.

The chain carries TRBV5-5 and TRBJ2-7; D might be TRBD1 (5 bases). This CDR3 contains 13 residues. Germline lookup yields CDR1 SGHKS and CDR2 YYEKEE (reference sequence). The ends were cut back, 0 bases at V and 6 bases at J, with 10 bases in the middle. The CDR3 loop reads CASSLVRGFEQYF. DNA for the CDR3: TGTGCCAGCAGCTTGGTAAGGGGTTTCGAGCAGTACTTC. Supplemented by reference TRBV5-5 and TRBJ2-7, the full variable domain reads DAGVTQSPTHLIKTRGQQVTLRCSPISGHKSVSWYQQVLGQGPQFIFQYYEKEERGRGNFPDRFSARQFPNYSSELNVNALLLGDSALYLCASSLVRGFEQYFGPGTRLTVT.

The chain has TRBV14 and TRBJ1-4; TRBD1 agrees at 10 bases. The CDR3 totals 16 residues. Germline loops: CDR1 SGHDN, CDR2 FVKESK. The junction had 6 bases not matched to a gene; V was cut back by 0 bases and J by 8 bases. CDR3 sequence: CASSQDRGQGNEKLFF. The CDR3 DNA reads TGTGCCAGCAGCCAAGATCGGGGACAGGGGAACGAAAAACTGTTTTTT.

Remarks on this clone: One end of the junction does not line up with germline, which may come from a read error. This chain uses TRBV7-7 with TRBJ2-3, with 10 bases identical to TRBD1. CDR3 length equals 16 residues. Per the germline V gene, CDR1 is SSHAT and CDR2 is FNYEAQ (reference sequence). CDR3 nucleotides: TGTGCTAGCAGCTTAGTAGCGGGACAGGGGTGGGATACGCAGTATTTT. Its translation: CASSLVAGQGWDTQYF. Combining the CDR3 with reference TRBV7-7 and TRBJ2-3 gives the whole variable domain GAGVSQSPRYKVTKRGQDVTLRCDPISSHATLYWYQQALGQGPEFLTYFNYEAQPDKSGLPSDRFSAERPEGSISTLTIQRTEQRDSAMYRCASSLVAGQGWDTQYFGPGTRLTVL.

This clone has only one observation. The chain employs TRBV11-3 and TRBJ2-1; D is unresolved. This CDR3 has 15 amino acids. Trimming left V 1 base short and J 4 bases short, with 11 bases between. Looked up from germline, CDR1 is SGHNT and CDR2 is YENEEA. CDR3 sequence: CASSLGGEAYNEQFF. CDR3 coding DNA: TGTGCCAGCAGCTTAGGAGGTGAGGCTTACAATGAGCAGTTCTTC.

The chain is built from TRBV4-2 and TRBJ1-1; 8 nucleotides align to TRBD1. Germline V lookup: CDR1 LGHNA, CDR2 YNFKEQ. Losses at the gene ends were 7 bases for V and 12 bases for J; bases not matched to a gene: 7. The CDR3 is 11 residues long. The CDR3 DNA reads as TGTGCCAGCAAAGGACAGGGATGGACTTTCTTT. Translated: CASKGQGWTFF.

This chain uses TRBV12-3 or TRBV12-4 with TRBJ2-7; the D is unclear. Deletions cut 2 bases from V and 0 bases from J, with 5 bases between. The CDR3 covers 13 residues. Here the CDR3 reads CASSLSSSYEQYF. The CDR3 region has the DNA TGTGCCAGCAGTTTATCGAGCTCCTACGAGCAGTACTTC.

This chain uses TRBV6-5 with TRBJ2-1; TRBD2 aligns across 9 bases. The CDR3 is 15 amino acids. In germline, CDR1 is MNHEY, CDR2 SVGAGI. V was clipped by 6 bases and J by 5 bases; unmatched bases: 8. CDR3 region: CASSDGTSWDNEQFF. CDR3 coding DNA: TGTGCCAGCAGCGACGGGACTAGCTGGGACAATGAGCAGTTCTTC.

CDR3 loop: CASSSLTGYSGANVLTF. In DNA, the CDR3 is TGTGCCAGCAGCTCTCTAACAGGGTACTCTGGGGCCAACGTCCTGACTTTC. This chain links TRBV5-5 with TRBJ2-6; D is possibly TRBD1 (6 bases). Germline CDR1 and CDR2: SGHKS and YYEKEE (reference sequence). The CDR3 has 17 residues. The germline V and J ends were trimmed by 3 bases and 0 bases, with 13 bases remaining between them.

J is TRBJ2-7 and V is TRBV3-1 (or the pseudogene TRBV3-2); possibly TRBD2 for D (6 bases). The germline V and J ends were trimmed by 4 bases and 1 base, with 8 bases remaining between them. The CDR3 has 13 residues. From germline, CDR1 is LGHDT and CDR2 YNNKEL (reference sequence). The chain's CDR3 is CASSRGDSYEQYF. The CDR3 DNA sequence: TGTGCCAGCAGCCGGGGGGATTCCTACGAGCAGTACTTC.

For this clone: This sample includes further DNA sequences coding for the same CDR3. This sequence joins TRBV30 and TRBJ2-7; D perhaps matches TRBD2 (6 bases). Trimming pared 3 bases from V and 2 bases from J, leaving 8 bases between. This CDR3 region has 12 residues. The germline V gene has CDR1 GTSNPN and CDR2 SVGIG (reference sequence). The CDR3 DNA sequence: TGTGCCTGGAGCGGAGGGGCCTACGAGCAGTACTTC. This encodes CAWSGGAYEQYF. The whole variable domain, remainder taken from reference TRBV30 and TRBJ2-7, is SQTIHQWPATLVQPVGSPLSLECTVEGTSNPNLYWYRQAAGRGLQLLFYSVGIGQISSEVPQNLSASRPQDRQFILSSKKLLLSDSGFYLCAWSGGAYEQYFGPGTRLTVT.

On this clone: Within the sample, other DNA sequences also encode this same CDR3. The chain joins TRBV6-5 to TRBJ1-5; D call uncertain. The CDR3 has 13 residues. The ends were cut back, 0 bases at V and 4 bases at J, with 4 bases in the middle. In germline, CDR1 is MNHEY, CDR2 SVGAGI. CDR3 residues: CASSYSSNQPQHF. The CDR3, as DNA: TGTGCCAGCAGTTACTCGTCAAATCAGCCCCAGCATTTT.

The chain carries TRBV4-1 and TRBJ2-1, with 11 nucleotides matching TRBD2. This CDR3 spans 15 amino acids. Germline CDR1 MGHRA, CDR2 YSYEKL. V shed 0 bases, J shed 9 bases, and the junction held 4 bases outside the gene matches. In nucleotides, the CDR3 is TGCGCCAGCAGCCAAGATCGCACTAGCGGGAGTGAGCAGTTCTTC. Protein product: CASSQDRTSGSEQFF.

The rearrangement joins TRBV24-1 to TRBJ2-3, with 9 bases lining up with TRBD1. Germline CDR1 reads KGHDR; CDR2 reads SFDVKD. The junction had 7 bases not matched to a gene; V was cut back by 3 bases and J by 1 base. The CDR3 runs 17 residues. Written as DNA, the CDR3 is TGTGCCACCAGTGATCCGGGACAGGGCGTGGGCACAGATACGCAGTATTTT. Amino acid sequence: CATSDPGQGVGTDTQYF.

The chain combines TRBV11-2 with TRBJ2-1, with TRBD2 identical over 12 bases. This CDR3 is 16 amino acids long. Germline CDR1 reads SGHAT; CDR2 reads FQNNGV. V was clipped by 0 bases and J by 15 bases; unmatched bases: 12. The CDR3 bases are TGTGCCAGCAGCTTAGACGCGGGCCTAGCGGGAGGGGTGTTGTTCTTC. Amino acid sequence: CASSLDAGLAGGVLFF.

This sequence joins TRBV4-3 and TRBJ2-7; D may be TRBD2 (6 bases). Germline V lookup: CDR1 LGHNA, CDR2 YSLEER. This CDR3 is 16 amino acids long. V was shortened by 0 bases and J by 2 bases, with 14 bases between the two germline ends. This chain's CDR3 is CASSQDRTMITYEQYF. DNA for the CDR3: TGCGCCAGCAGCCAAGACCGGACTATGATTACCTACGAGCAGTACTTC.

The V and J genes are TRBV6-5 and TRBJ2-3; D gene uncertain. The CDR3 loop spans 14 amino acids. Germline V gives CDR1 MNHEY, CDR2 SVGAGI. Trimming took off 6 bases at V and 6 bases at J, with 16 bases between the two ends. The CDR3 DNA is TGTGCCAGCAGAACCCAACCCCAAGCGGATACGCAGTATTTT. It translates to CASRTQPQADTQYF.

The genes are TRBV2 and TRBJ2-7; 9 positions match TRBD1. V shed 6 bases, J shed 1 base, and the junction held 4 bases outside the gene matches. Germline V gene lookup returns CDR1 SNHLY and CDR2 FYNNEI. The CDR3 sequence is 14 residues long. CDR3 coding DNA: TGTGCCAGCAGGGTAGGGACAGGGTCCTACGAGCAGTACTTC. This encodes CASRVGTGSYEQYF.